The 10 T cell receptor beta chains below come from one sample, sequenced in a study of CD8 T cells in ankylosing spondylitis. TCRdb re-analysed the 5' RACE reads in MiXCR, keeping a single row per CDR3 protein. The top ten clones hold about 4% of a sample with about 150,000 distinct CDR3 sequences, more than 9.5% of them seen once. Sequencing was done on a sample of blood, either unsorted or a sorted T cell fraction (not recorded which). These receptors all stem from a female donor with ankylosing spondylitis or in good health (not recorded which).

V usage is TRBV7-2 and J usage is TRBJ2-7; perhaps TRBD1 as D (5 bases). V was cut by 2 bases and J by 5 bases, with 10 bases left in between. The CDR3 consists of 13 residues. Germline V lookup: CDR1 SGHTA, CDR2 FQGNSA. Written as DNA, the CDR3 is TGTGCCAGCAGCTTACAGGGATTCGACGAGCAGTACTTC. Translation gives CASSLQGFDEQYF.

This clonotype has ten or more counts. CDR3 amino acids: CASSLALSGGDLTYEQYF. The CDR3 DNA follows: TGTGCCAGCAGCTTAGCGCTGTCGGGGGGGGATTTGACCTACGAGCAGTACTTC. V is TRBV7-2 and J is TRBJ2-7; 8 positions agree with TRBD2. Germline values: CDR1 SGHTA, CDR2 FQGNSA. CDR3 length: 18 residues. Unmatched junction bases numbered 12, after V lost 0 bases and J lost 2 bases. Combining the CDR3 with reference TRBV7-2 and TRBJ2-7 gives the whole variable domain GAGVSQSPSNKVTEKGKDVELRCDPISGHTALYWYRQSLGQGLEFLIYFQGNSAPDKSGLPSDRFSAERTGGSVSTLTIQRTQQEDSAVYLCASSLALSGGDLTYEQYFGPGTRLTVT.

In nucleotides, the CDR3 is TGCAGTGCTGATGCCGGGACTAGCGAAGAGCAGTTCTTC. Encoded protein: CSADAGTSEEQFF. The rearrangement links TRBV20-1 to TRBJ2-1; 10 bases match TRBD2. The V segment lost 5 bases and the J segment 10 bases; nucleotides outside the gene matches: 8. Germline CDR1 is DFQATT and CDR2 is SNEGSKA (reference sequence). The CDR3 has 13 amino acids.

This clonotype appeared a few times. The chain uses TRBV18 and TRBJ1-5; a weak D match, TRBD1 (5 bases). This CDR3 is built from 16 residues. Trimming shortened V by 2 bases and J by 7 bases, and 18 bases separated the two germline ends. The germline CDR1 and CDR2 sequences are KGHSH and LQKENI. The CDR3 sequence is CASSPGAGILGQPQHF. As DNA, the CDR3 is TGTGCCAGCTCACCAGGGGCAGGAATCCTTGGCCAGCCCCAGCATTTT. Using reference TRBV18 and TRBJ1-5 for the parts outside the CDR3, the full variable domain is NAGVMQNPRHLVRRRGQEARLRCSPMKGHSHVYWYRQLPEEGLKFMVYLQKENIIDESGMPKERFSAEFPKEGPSILRIQQVVRGDSAAYFCASSPGAGILGQPQHFGDGTRLSIL.

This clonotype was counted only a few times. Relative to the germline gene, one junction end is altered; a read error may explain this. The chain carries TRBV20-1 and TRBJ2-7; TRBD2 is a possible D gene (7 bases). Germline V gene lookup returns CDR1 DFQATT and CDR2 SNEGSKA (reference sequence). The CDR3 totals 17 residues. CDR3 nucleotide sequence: TGCTGTGCTAGAGATCCATCGCGGGGGCTGGGAACCTACGAGCAGTACTTC. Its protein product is CCARDPSRGLGTYEQYF.

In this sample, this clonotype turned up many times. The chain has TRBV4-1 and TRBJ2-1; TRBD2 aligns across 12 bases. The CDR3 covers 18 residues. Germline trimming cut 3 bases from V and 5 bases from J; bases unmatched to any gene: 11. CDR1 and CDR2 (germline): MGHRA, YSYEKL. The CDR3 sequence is CASSHSMASGGVNNEQFF. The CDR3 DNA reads TGCGCCAGCAGCCACTCGATGGCTAGCGGGGGGGTAAACAATGAGCAGTTCTTC.

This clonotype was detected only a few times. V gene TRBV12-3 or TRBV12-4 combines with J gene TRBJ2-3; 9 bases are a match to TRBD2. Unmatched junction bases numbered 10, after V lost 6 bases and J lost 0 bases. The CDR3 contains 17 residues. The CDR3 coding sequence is TGTGCCAGCAGCATCGGAGGACTAGCGCATAGCACAGATACGCAGTATTTT. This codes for CASSIGGLAHSTDTQYF.

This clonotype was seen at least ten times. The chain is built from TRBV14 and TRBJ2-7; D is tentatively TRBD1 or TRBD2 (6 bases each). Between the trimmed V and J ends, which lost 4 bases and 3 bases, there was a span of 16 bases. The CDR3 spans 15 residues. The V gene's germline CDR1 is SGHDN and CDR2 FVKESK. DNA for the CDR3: TGTGCCAGCAGCCCACGGATGGGGGGCTTCTACGAGCAGTACTTC. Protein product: CASSPRMGGFYEQYF.

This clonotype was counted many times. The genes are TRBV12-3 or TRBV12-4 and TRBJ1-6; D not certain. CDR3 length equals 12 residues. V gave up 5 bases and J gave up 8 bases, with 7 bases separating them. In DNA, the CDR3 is TGTGCCAGCAGTCCGCCCCATTCACCCCTCCACTTT. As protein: CASSPPHSPLHF.

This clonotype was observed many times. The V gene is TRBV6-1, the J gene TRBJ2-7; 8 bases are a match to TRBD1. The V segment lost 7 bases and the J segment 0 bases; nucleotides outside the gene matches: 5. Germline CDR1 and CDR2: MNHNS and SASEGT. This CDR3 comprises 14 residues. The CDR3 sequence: CASKTGAFSYEQYF. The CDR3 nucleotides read TGTGCCAGCAAGACAGGGGCGTTCTCCTACGAGCAGTACTTC.